These 7 T cell receptor beta chains came from one sample sequenced in a study of blood T cell repertoires in COVID-19. Clones were sequenced by immunoSEQ multiplex PCR, and TCRdb holds only the in-frame ones, with some missing. The sample contains approximately 90,000 clones, 75% to 90% of which appear only once. Sequenced input: peripheral blood. All receptors derive from a man aged 80 or over with active or convalescent COVID-19.

This clone came up once. The chain has TRBV11-2 and TRBJ2-1, with 8 nucleotides matching TRBD1. Germline values: CDR1 SGHAT, CDR2 FQNNGV. The CDR3 contains 14 residues. The junction had 8 bases not matched to a gene; V was cut back by 1 base and J by 12 bases. The CDR3 here is CASSLGRTGRTQFF. Written as DNA, the CDR3 is TGTGCCAGCAGCTTAGGACGGACAGGGCGGACGCAGTTCTTC.

This chain uses TRBV10-3 with TRBJ2-2, with TRBD2 identical over 12 bases. The CDR3 consists of 18 residues. Looked up from germline, CDR1 is ENHRY and CDR2 is SYGVKD. J lost 4 bases, V lost 4 bases, and 10 bases had no gene match. The CDR3 sequence: CAISALLAGGSTTGELFF. CDR3 sequence (DNA): TGTGCCATCAGTGCTCTACTAGCGGGAGGCAGTACCACCGGGGAGCTGTTTTTT.

V gene TRBV7-2 combines with J gene TRBJ2-2, with no clear D. The CDR3 is 13 residues long. CDR1 is SGHTA and CDR2 is FQGNSA in the germline V gene. Trimming left V 4 bases short and J 6 bases short, with 9 bases between. In DNA form, the CDR3 reads TGTGCCAGCAGCTCGGGTGGCCCCGGGGAGCTGTTTTTT. It is translated as CASSSGGPGELFF.

This clone was seen only once. The gene calls are TRBV15 and TRBJ2-3, with D possibly matching TRBD2 (6 bases). Germline V gene data show CDR1 as LNHNV and CDR2 as YYDKDF (reference sequence). V dropped 1 base and J dropped 6 bases, with 14 bases sitting between them. The CDR3 runs 15 residues. CDR3 sequence reads: CATSRGLEGLDTQYF. CDR3 sequence (DNA): TGTGCCACCAGCAGAGGACTAGAGGGGCTTGATACGCAGTATTTT.

The DNA for the CDR3 is TGTGCCAGCACCGGACAGGGGGACACTGAAGCTTTCTTT. Protein sequence: CASTGQGDTEAFF. The chain employs TRBV2 and TRBJ1-1, with 10 bases lining up with TRBD1. Germline CDR1 and CDR2: SNHLY and FYNNEI. V trimming: 7 bases; J trimming: 3 bases; junction bases outside the gene matches: 2. This CDR3 contains 13 residues. The variable domain in full, with the rest retrieved from reference TRBV2 and TRBJ1-1, is EPEVTQTPSHQVTQMGQEVILRCVPISNHLYFYWYRQILGQKVEFLVSFYNNEISEKSEIFDDQFSVERPDGSNFTLKIRSTKLEDSAMYFCASTGQGDTEAFFGQGTRLTVV.

V usage is TRBV3-1 (or the pseudogene TRBV3-2) and J usage is TRBJ1-1; D uncertain. The CDR3 contains 13 residues. Germline assignment: CDR1 LGHDT and CDR2 YNNKEL (reference sequence). The germline V and J ends were trimmed by 4 bases and 1 base, with 7 bases remaining between them. CDR3 in DNA: TGTGCCAGCAGCCTCAGTACGAACACTGAAGCTTTCTTT. It encodes CASSLSTNTEAFF.

The chain has TRBV3-1 (or the pseudogene TRBV3-2) and TRBJ1-6, with TRBD1 matching over 9 bases. This CDR3 comprises 15 residues. With V trimmed by 3 bases and J by 13 bases, 10 bases remained unmatched. The germline V gene encodes CDR1 LGHDT and CDR2 YNNKEL (reference sequence). Here the CDR3 DNA reads TGTGCCAGCAGCCAGGGACAGGGTTCGTTGTCGCCCCTCCACTTT. Protein: CASSQGQGSLSPLHF.